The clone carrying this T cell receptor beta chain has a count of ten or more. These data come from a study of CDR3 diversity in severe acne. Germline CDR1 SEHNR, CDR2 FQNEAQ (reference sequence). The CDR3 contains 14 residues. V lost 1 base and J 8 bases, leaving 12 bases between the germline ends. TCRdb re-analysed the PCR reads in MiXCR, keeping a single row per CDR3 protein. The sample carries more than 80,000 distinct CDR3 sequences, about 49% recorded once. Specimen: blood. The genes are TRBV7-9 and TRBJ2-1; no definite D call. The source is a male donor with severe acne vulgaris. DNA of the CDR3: TGTGCCAGCAGCTTAGTGGGGTCTTCCCATGAGCAGTTCTTC. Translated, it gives CASSLVGSSHEQFF.